Shown below are 5 T cell receptor beta chains from a single sample sequenced in a study of CD8+ T cells in alopecia areata. Treatment: oral pan-JAK inhibitor, 5-10 mg twice daily. Investigators isolated RNA and reverse transcribed it into cDNA to act as the sequencing template. TCRdb's table, derived via immunoSEQ multiplex PCR, lists solely in-frame clones and lacks some. The sample comprises roughly 200,000 clones, 40% to 65% of which are singletons, and less than 14% rests with the top ten. Sequencing was performed on CD8+ T cells sorted from blood, taken at week 24, from a patient treated with tofacitinib. The receptors stem from a human donor with alopecia areata.

J is TRBJ2-7 and V is TRBV29-1, with D perhaps matching TRBD1 (6 bases). CDR3 length equals 14 residues. Trimming took 1 base from V and 4 from J, leaving 14 bases between them. The germline V gene encodes CDR1 SQVTM and CDR2 ANQGSEA. The CDR3: CSVEGTQGLYEQYF. CDR3 nucleotides: TGCAGCGTTGAAGGTACACAGGGCCTTTACGAGCAGTACTTC.

This clone was counted only a few times. This rearrangement joins TRBV5-1 to TRBJ2-3; maybe TRBD1 (6 bases). The germline V and J ends were trimmed by 3 bases and 2 bases, with 13 bases remaining between them. Germline CDR1 SGHRS, CDR2 YFSETQ. The CDR3 is made up of 15 amino acids. The CDR3 nucleotides read TGCGCCAGCAGCTACAGGACAGAATCCACAGATACGCAGTATTTT. It translates to CASSYRTESTDTQYF.

The chain employs TRBV14 and TRBJ1-2, with TRBD1 matching over 8 bases. CDR1 is SGHDN and CDR2 is FVKESK in the germline V gene. The CDR3 length is 13 residues. V was clipped by 4 bases and J by 8 bases; unmatched bases: 6. The CDR3 loop is CASSPSTGDGYTF. In DNA, the CDR3 is TGTGCCAGCAGCCCCTCGACAGGGGACGGCTACACCTTC. Drawing the rest from reference TRBV14 and TRBJ1-2, the complete variable domain is EAGVTQFPSHSVIEKGQTVTLRCDPISGHDNLYWYRRVMGKEIKFLLHFVKESKQDESGMPNNRFLAERTGGTYSTLKVQPAELEDSGVYFCASSPSTGDGYTFGSGTRLTVV.

The CDR3 region is CASSYGRGNTEAFF. The CDR3 region has the DNA TGTGCCAGCAGTTACGGTAGAGGGAACACTGAAGCTTTCTTT. V and J are TRBV6-5 and TRBJ1-1; D unclear. In germline, CDR1 is MNHEY, CDR2 SVGAGI. The CDR3 length is 14 residues. V gave up 2 bases and J gave up 1 base, with 8 bases separating them.

This clone was seen a handful of times. V gene TRBV4-3 combines with J gene TRBJ1-2; the match to TRBD1 covers 7 bases. CDR3 length: 16 amino acids. Germline CDR1 LGHNA, CDR2 YSLEER. The junction had 10 bases not matched to a gene; V was cut back by 4 bases and J by 2 bases. As DNA, the CDR3 is TGCGCCAGCAGCCGCCTCACAGGGGACCAAAACTATGGCTACACCTTC. It is translated as CASSRLTGDQNYGYTF.